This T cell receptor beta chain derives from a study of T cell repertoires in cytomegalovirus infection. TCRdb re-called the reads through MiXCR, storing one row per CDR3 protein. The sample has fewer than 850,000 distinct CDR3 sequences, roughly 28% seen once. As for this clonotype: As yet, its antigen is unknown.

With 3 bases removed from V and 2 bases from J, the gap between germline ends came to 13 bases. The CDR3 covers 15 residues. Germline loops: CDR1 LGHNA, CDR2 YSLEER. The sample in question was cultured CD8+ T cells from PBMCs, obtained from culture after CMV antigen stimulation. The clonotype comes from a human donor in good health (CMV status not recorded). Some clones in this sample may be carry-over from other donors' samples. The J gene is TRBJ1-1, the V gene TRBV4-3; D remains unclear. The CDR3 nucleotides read TGCGCCAGCAGCCACCCCCGGGCCAGTAACACTGAAGCTTTCTTT. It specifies CASSHPRASNTEAFF.